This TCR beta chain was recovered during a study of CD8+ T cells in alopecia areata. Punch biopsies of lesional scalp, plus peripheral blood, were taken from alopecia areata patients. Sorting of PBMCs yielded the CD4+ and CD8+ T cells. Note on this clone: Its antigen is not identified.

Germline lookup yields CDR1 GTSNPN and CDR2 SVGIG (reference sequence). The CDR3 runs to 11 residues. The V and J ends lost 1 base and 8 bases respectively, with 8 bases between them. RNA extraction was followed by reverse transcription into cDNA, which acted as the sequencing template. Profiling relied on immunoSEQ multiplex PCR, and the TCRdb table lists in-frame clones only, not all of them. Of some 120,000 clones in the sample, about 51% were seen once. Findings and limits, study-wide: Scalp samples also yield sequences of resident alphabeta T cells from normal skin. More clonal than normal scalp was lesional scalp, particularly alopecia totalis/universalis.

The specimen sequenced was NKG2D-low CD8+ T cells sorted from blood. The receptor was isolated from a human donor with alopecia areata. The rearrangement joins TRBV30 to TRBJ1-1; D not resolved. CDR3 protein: CAWSESPEAFF. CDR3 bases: TGTGCCTGGAGTGAATCTCCGGAAGCTTTCTTT.